One sample yielded the 17 T cell receptor beta chains listed below, sequenced in a study of blood T cells in healthy people across ages. With a J-beta primer mix and a sample-barcoded 5' primer, a second PCR ran about 7 to 12 cycles. TCRdb re-analysed the 5' RACE reads in MiXCR, keeping a single row per CDR3 protein. The sample lists approximately 800,000 distinct CDR3 sequences, 20% to 30% occurring once. This sample also appeared in a second study, on T cells of mothers and their children.

Input material: blood. The receptors come from a boy aged 5-17 years in good health.

The V call is TRBV7-9, the J call TRBJ2-7; the D gene is possibly TRBD2 (6 bases). Trimming took 1 base from V and 4 from J, leaving 14 bases between them. From germline, CDR1 is SEHNR and CDR2 FQNEAQ (reference sequence). The CDR3 runs 15 residues. CDR3 bases: TGTGCCAGCAGCTTAGGTGGCCTAGCGCTGTACGAGCAGTACTTC. The encoded protein is CASSLGGLALYEQYF.

The gene calls are TRBV29-1 and TRBJ2-2, with 9 bases that match TRBD2. CDR1 SQVTM and CDR2 ANQGSEA come from the germline V gene. The CDR3 contains 18 residues. V dropped 0 bases and J dropped 1; count of bases not matched to a gene: 9. The CDR3 region is CSVEDCSGTSLNTGELFF. The DNA of the CDR3 is TGCAGCGTTGAAGATTGTTCAGGGACTAGCTTGAACACCGGGGAGCTGTTTTTT.

The V and J genes are TRBV20-1 and TRBJ1-2; no firm D call. Per germline, CDR1 DFQATT and CDR2 SNEGSKA (reference sequence). The V and J ends lost 0 bases and 0 bases respectively, with 20 bases between them. The CDR3 extends over 18 amino acids. As DNA, the CDR3 is TGCAGTGCTAGAGATACCTCCCATAGCAGGCCACCTAACTATGGCTACACCTTC. Its translation is CSARDTSHSRPPNYGYTF.

The chain uses TRBV7-8 and TRBJ1-2, with D possibly TRBD1 on 6 matching bases. Trimming took off 2 bases at V and 4 bases at J, with 14 bases between the two ends. The germline gives CDR1 SGHVS, CDR2 FQNEAQ. The CDR3 length is 15 residues. The CDR3 DNA is TGTGCCAGCAGCTTAAATTTCGGCAGGGGCTATGGCTACACCTTC. This codes for CASSLNFGRGYGYTF.

V usage is TRBV20-1 and J usage is TRBJ2-3; D is unresolved. CDR3 size: 15 residues. The germline V gene encodes CDR1 DFQATT and CDR2 SNEGSKA (reference sequence). V lost 1 base, J lost 1 base, and 12 bases lay in between. The CDR3 nucleotides are TGCAGTGCTAGAGTGAAATCTACCCGCACAGATACGCAGTATTTT. It yields the protein CSARVKSTRTDTQYF.

This clonotype was seen once. The V call is TRBV3-1, the J call TRBJ2-5; D not certain. The DNA end lines up better with TRBJ2-7; the J call may be wrong. CDR3 size: 14 residues. Germline loops: CDR1 LGHDT, CDR2 YNNKEL (reference sequence). The CDR3 loop is CASSQGPDSYEQYF. CDR3 coding DNA: TGTGCCAGCAGCCAAGGGCCGGATTCCTACGAGCAGTACTTC.

The gene calls are TRBV29-1 and TRBJ2-1; D could derive from TRBD1 or TRBD2 (5 bases each). Germline values: CDR1 SQVTM, CDR2 ANQGSEA. The CDR3 has 13 amino acids. Deletions cut 4 bases from V and 0 bases from J, with 7 bases between. The CDR3 reads CSVVGGSYNEQFF. In DNA, the CDR3 is TGCAGCGTTGTTGGGGGCTCCTACAATGAGCAGTTCTTC.

A remark on this clonotype: Its ends do not fully match the called genes, so a read error is possible. The rearrangement joins TRBV7-9 to TRBJ1-5; maybe TRBD1 (5 bases). The V gene's germline CDR1 is SEHNR and CDR2 FQNEAQ (reference sequence). The CDR3 spans 16 residues. The CDR3 nucleotides are TGTGCCAGCAGCTCCTCTAGGGACTCCCTAAATCAGCCCGAGCATTTT. It translates to CASSSSRDSLNQPEHF. Using reference TRBV7-9 and TRBJ1-5 for the parts outside the CDR3, the full variable domain is DTGVSQNPRHKITKRGQNVTFRCDPISEHNRLYWYRQTLGQGPEFLTYFQNEAQLEKSRLLSDRFSAERPKGSFSTLEIQRTEQGDSAMYLCASSSSRDSLNQPEHFGDGTRLSIL.

This clonotype was observed a few times. V usage is TRBV6-2 or TRBV6-3 and J usage is TRBJ2-1, with TRBD1 matching over 9 bases. The J segment lost 2 bases and the V segment lost 6 bases, leaving 8 bases of the junction unmatched. The CDR3 is 16 residues long. CDR1 and CDR2 from the germline V gene are MNHEY and SVGEGT. CDR3 amino acids: CASSLWDREAYNEQFF. The CDR3 DNA follows: TGTGCCAGCAGCCTATGGGACAGGGAAGCCTACAATGAGCAGTTCTTC.

J is TRBJ2-5 and V is TRBV28; D remains ambiguous. Trimming took 5 bases from V and 5 from J, leaving 9 bases between them. The germline V gene has CDR1 MDHEN and CDR2 SYDVKM. CDR3 size: 12 residues. CDR3 DNA sequence: TGTGCCAGCAGTACCCCTCCCGAGACCCAGTACTTC. Encoded protein: CASSTPPETQYF.

There are a few counts of this clonotype. The chain links TRBV4-1 to TRBJ2-3; tentative D call: TRBD1 (5 bases). This CDR3 contains 14 residues. V was cut by 6 bases and J by 2 bases, with 12 bases left in between. Germline V gene lookup returns CDR1 MGHRA and CDR2 YSYEKL. For the CDR3, the DNA is TGCGCCAGCAGACCCCCAGGGAACACAGATACGCAGTATTTT. It is translated as CASRPPGNTDTQYF.

V usage is TRBV27 and J usage is TRBJ2-2; 11 bases align to TRBD2. With 6 bases clipped from V and 3 bases from J, the junction kept 6 bases outside the gene matches. Per germline, CDR1 MNHEY and CDR2 SMNVEV (reference sequence). This CDR3 comprises 16 residues. The CDR3, as DNA: TGTGCCAGCAGCGAACTAGCGGGAGTATACACCGGGGAGCTGTTTTTT. Protein: CASSELAGVYTGELFF.

This clonotype was seen just once. The V call is TRBV12-5, the J call TRBJ2-5, with 7 nucleotides matching TRBD2. Unmatched junction bases numbered 0, after V lost 1 base and J lost 1 base. In germline, CDR1 is LGHNT, CDR2 FRNRAP. This CDR3 is built from 14 residues. The CDR3 is CASGLAGGQETQYF. The CDR3 nucleotides are TGTGCTAGTGGTTTGGCGGGGGGCCAAGAGACCCAGTACTTC.

V and J are TRBV12-3 or TRBV12-4 and TRBJ2-5, with 9 bases matching TRBD2. The J call is uncertain, as TRBJ2-7 better fits the DNA end. The CDR3 has 14 amino acids. CDR3 amino acids: CASSLNSGGYEQYF. The CDR3 region has the DNA TGTGCCAGCAGCTTAAATAGCGGGGGATACGAGCAGTACTTC.

The V call is TRBV7-2, the J call TRBJ2-5; 8 bases are shared with TRBD1. Judging by the DNA end, TRBJ2-1 fits better; the J call may be wrong. The CDR3 runs 14 residues. CDR1 and CDR2 (germline): SGHTA, FQGNSA. The CDR3: CASSPDRGRHEQFF. CDR3 coding DNA: TGTGCCAGCAGCCCCGACAGGGGTAGACATGAGCAGTTCTTC.

The V gene is TRBV5-1, the J gene TRBJ2-5, with 10 positions matching TRBD2. The CDR3 contains 19 residues. V dropped 0 bases and J dropped 5; count of bases not matched to a gene: 16. Looked up from germline, CDR1 is SGHRS and CDR2 is YFSETQ. The CDR3 is CASSLDGMSQREGLETQYF. As DNA, the CDR3 is TGCGCCAGCAGCTTGGACGGTATGAGCCAGCGGGAGGGCCTGGAGACCCAGTACTTC.

The sample holds a few counts of this clonotype. This sequence joins TRBV7-6 and TRBJ2-7; 10 nucleotides align to TRBD2. Trimming at V came to 2 bases and at J to 7 bases, leaving 8 bases not matched to a gene. Per germline, CDR1 SGHVS and CDR2 FNYEAQ. This CDR3 comprises 15 residues. In DNA, the CDR3 is TGTGCCAGCAGCTTAAGGGCTAGCGGGAGCTGGGAGCAGTACTTC. This encodes CASSLRASGSWEQYF.